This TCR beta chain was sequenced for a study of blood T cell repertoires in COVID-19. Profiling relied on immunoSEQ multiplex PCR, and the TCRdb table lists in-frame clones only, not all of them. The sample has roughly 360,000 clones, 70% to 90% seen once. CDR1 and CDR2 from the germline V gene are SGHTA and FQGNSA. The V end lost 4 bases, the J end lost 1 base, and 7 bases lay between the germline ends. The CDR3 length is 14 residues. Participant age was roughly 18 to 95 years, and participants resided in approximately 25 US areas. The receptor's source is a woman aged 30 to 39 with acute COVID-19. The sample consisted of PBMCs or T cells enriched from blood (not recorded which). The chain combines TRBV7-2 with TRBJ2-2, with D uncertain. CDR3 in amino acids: CASSSYRNTGELFF. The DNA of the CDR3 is TGTGCCAGCAGCTCCTACAGGAACACCGGGGAGCTGTTTTTT.